This T cell receptor (beta chain) was sequenced for a study of blood T cell repertoires in COVID-19. Study in general: Collection of acute and convalescent COVID-19 samples took place in the United States, Italy and Spain. Nucleic acid was either cDNA or gDNA, and it came from T cells, B-cell-depleted T cells, or PBMCs.

CDR1 SGHRS and CDR2 YFSETQ come from the germline V gene. The V end lost 4 bases, the J end lost 3 bases, and 14 bases lay between the germline ends. This CDR3 has 15 amino acids. In the source study's methods: Estimation of nucleated cell counts was performed using reference gene primer amplification. Libraries were prepared by immunoSEQ multiplex PCR; TCRdb keeps only in-frame clonotypes and omits some of them. D and trimming come from the DNA, and the V and J calls and clone size come from that table. The table has roughly 30,000 clones, roughly 84% seen once; the top ten hold approximately 13%. The clonotype comes from a human donor in a cohort sampled during active COVID-19. The donor label of this sample is uncertain. Sequencing was carried out using peripheral blood. The V call is TRBV5-1, the J call TRBJ1-3, with D perhaps matching TRBD1 (5 bases). DNA for the CDR3: TGCGCCAGCAGCCTCTCGGGGGAGGTTGGAAACACCATATATTTT. It codes for CASSLSGEVGNTIYF.